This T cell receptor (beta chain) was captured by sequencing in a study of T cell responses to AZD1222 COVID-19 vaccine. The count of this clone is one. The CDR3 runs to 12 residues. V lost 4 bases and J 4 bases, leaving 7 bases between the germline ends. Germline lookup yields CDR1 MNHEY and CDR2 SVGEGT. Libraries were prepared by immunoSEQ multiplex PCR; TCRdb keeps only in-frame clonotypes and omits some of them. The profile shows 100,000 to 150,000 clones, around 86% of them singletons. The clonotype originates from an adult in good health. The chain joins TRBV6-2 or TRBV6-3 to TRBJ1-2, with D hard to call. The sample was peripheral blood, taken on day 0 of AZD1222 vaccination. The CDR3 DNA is TGTGCCAGCAGTTTTGCCTCCTATGGCTACACCTTC. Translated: CASSFASYGYTF.